This passage covers 13 T cell receptor beta chains from one sample sequenced in a study of T cell repertoires in cytomegalovirus infection. These receptors' targets are unknown. TCRdb redid the calling of the reads with MiXCR, one entry per CDR3 protein. The sample has approximately 990,000 distinct CDR3 sequences; about a third are singletons. The source was cultured CD8+ T cells from PBMCs, collected from culture after CMV antigen stimulation. These receptors were collected from a human donor in good health (CMV status not recorded). Some clones in this sample may be carry-over from other donors' samples.

This clonotype was detected only a few times. The rearrangement uses TRBV6-6 and TRBJ2-1, with a tentative D call TRBD1 (5 bases). The CDR3 runs to 16 residues. The V gene's germline CDR1 is MNHNY and CDR2 SVGAGI (reference sequence). The germline V and J ends were trimmed by 5 bases and 5 bases, with 19 bases remaining between them. CDR3 coding DNA: TGTGCCAGCAGTGATAGTGTAGGGGCTTGGGACAATGAGCAGTTCTTC. It encodes CASSDSVGAWDNEQFF.

The chain combines TRBV6-5 with TRBJ1-6, with TRBD1 matching 7 bases. With V trimmed by 5 bases and J by 3 bases, 7 bases remained unmatched. This CDR3 is built from 16 residues. The germline V gene has CDR1 MNHEY and CDR2 SVGAGI. The CDR3 loop is CASSLEGTVYNSPLHF. CDR3 DNA: TGTGCCAGCAGTCTTGAGGGGACAGTCTATAATTCACCCCTCCACTTT.

This clonotype was recorded a few times. This rearrangement joins TRBV7-9 to TRBJ1-2; 7 bases line up with TRBD1. The CDR3 contains 15 residues. CDR1 and CDR2 (germline): SEHNR, FQNEAQ (reference sequence). The V gene end was trimmed by 4 bases and the J gene end by 1 base; junction bases not matched to a gene: 6. CDR3 in DNA: TGTGCCAGCAGCTCGCCGGGACAGATTAACTATGGCTACACCTTC. Protein: CASSSPGQINYGYTF.

V is TRBV20-1 and J is TRBJ1-6; no definite D call. Looked up from germline, CDR1 is DFQATT and CDR2 is SNEGSKA (reference sequence). The CDR3 is made up of 13 amino acids. Trimming removed 2 bases from V and 8 bases from J, with 10 bases in between. The CDR3 region is CSARPLRDSPLHF. The DNA of the CDR3 is TGCAGTGCTAGACCCCTCAGAGATTCACCCCTCCACTTT.

This clonotype was counted between two and nine times. The rearrangement joins TRBV27 to TRBJ1-1, with D perhaps TRBD1 (6 bases). The length of the CDR3 is 14 residues. The germline V gene has CDR1 MNHEY and CDR2 SMNVEV (reference sequence). The V end lost 4 bases, the J end lost 4 bases, and 13 bases lay between the germline ends. CDR3 DNA sequence: TGTGCCAGCAGTTCTCGAGGGGGTGTCACTGAAGCTTTCTTT. Its translation: CASSSRGGVTEAFF.

The CDR3 DNA sequence: TGTGCCACCAGTGATACTCTTGGGGCCGGGGAGCTGTTTTTT. It encodes CATSDTLGAGELFF. The rearrangement uses TRBV24-1 and TRBJ2-2; D call uncertain. The germline V gene encodes CDR1 KGHDR and CDR2 SFDVKD. The V gene lost 3 bases and the J gene lost 6 bases, with 10 bases spanning the gap. The CDR3 covers 14 residues.

This rearrangement joins TRBV7-9 to TRBJ1-4, with 10 bases matching TRBD1. J lost 5 bases, V lost 2 bases, and 5 bases had no gene match. Germline V lookup: CDR1 SEHNR, CDR2 FQNEAQ (reference sequence). This CDR3 contains 16 residues. CDR3 coding DNA: TGTGCCAGCAGCTTAAGGGACAGGGGCGCAAATGAAAAACTGTTTTTT. As protein: CASSLRDRGANEKLFF.

This clonotype appeared many times. The V gene is TRBV7-8, the J gene TRBJ2-1, with D perhaps being TRBD1 or TRBD2 (5 bases each). Trimming removed 0 bases at V and 6 bases at J, with 21 bases between. Germline loops: CDR1 SGHVS, CDR2 FQNEAQ. The CDR3 has 18 residues. This CDR3 is CASSLAIRQTRTLNEQFF. The CDR3 bases are TGTGCCAGCAGCTTAGCGATACGACAGACTCGGACTCTCAATGAGCAGTTCTTC.

The CDR3 is CATSPPAYEQYF. The CDR3 DNA reads TGTGCCACCAGCCCACCCGCCTACGAGCAGTACTTC. The chain employs TRBV28 and TRBJ2-7; no clear D. Trimming took 10 bases from V and 2 from J, leaving 12 bases between them. The germline CDR1 and CDR2 sequences are MDHEN and SYDVKM. CDR3 length equals 12 residues.

This sequence joins TRBV7-9 and TRBJ1-5; 7 positions match TRBD1. The germline V gene has CDR1 SEHNR and CDR2 FQNEAQ (reference sequence). V dropped 4 bases and J dropped 3; count of bases not matched to a gene: 21. The CDR3 covers 20 residues. The CDR3, as DNA: TGTGCCAGCAGCTCCTTTAGGACAGGTAAAGGGAGGTCGGTCAATCAGCCCCAGCATTTT. This encodes CASSSFRTGKGRSVNQPQHF. The variable domain in full, with the rest retrieved from reference TRBV7-9 and TRBJ1-5, is DTGVSQNPRHKITKRGQNVTFRCDPISEHNRLYWYRQTLGQGPEFLTYFQNEAQLEKSRLLSDRFSAERPKGSFSTLEIQRTEQGDSAMYLCASSSFRTGKGRSVNQPQHFGDGTRLSIL.

This clonotype was found a few times. The chain uses TRBV7-2 and TRBJ1-1; D unresolved. The CDR3 extends over 13 amino acids. Trimming took 4 bases from V and 0 from J, leaving 6 bases between them. CDR1 and CDR2 (germline): SGHTA, FQGNSA. CDR3 in DNA: TGTGCCAGCAGCTCGTTCGTGAACACTGAAGCTTTCTTT. It is translated as CASSSFVNTEAFF.

This clonotype occurred a few times. The gene calls are TRBV19 and TRBJ1-1; D may be TRBD1 (6 bases). CDR3 length: 15 residues. V lost 6 bases and J lost 5, with 19 bases in between. CDR1 is LNHDA, CDR2 SQIVND, per germline (reference sequence). CDR3 in amino acids: CASSSVRGARTEAFF. CDR3 bases: TGTGCCAGTAGCTCCGTCCGGGGGGCGCGAACTGAAGCTTTCTTT.

The V and J genes are TRBV6-5 and TRBJ2-1; 8 nucleotides agree with TRBD1. Germline CDR1 MNHEY, CDR2 SVGAGI. V lost 0 bases and J lost 2; bases outside the gene matches: 3. The CDR3 runs to 16 residues. The CDR3 region is CASSYSETGAYNEQFF. For the CDR3, the DNA is TGTGCCAGCAGTTACTCGGAGACAGGGGCCTACAATGAGCAGTTCTTC.